Sequencing of this T cell receptor (beta chain) was carried out in a study of cytomegalovirus exposure and HLA in healthy donors. This clone appeared a single time. The assay was immunoSEQ multiplex PCR, and TCRdb's table has in-frame clones only and misses some. This repertoire shows tens of thousands of clones, roughly 95% found once; its top ten account for 2.5% to 3.5%. V lost 0 bases and J lost 5; bases outside the gene matches: 6. This CDR3 is built from 15 residues. CDR1 and CDR2 (germline): LNHNV, YYDKDF (reference sequence). J is TRBJ2-5 and V is TRBV15; 7 nucleotides line up with TRBD2. Sequenced input: PBMCs. The source of this sequence is a woman aged 18-35 years in good health and CMV-seropositive. The CDR3 is CATSRDWGGGETQYF. CDR3 nucleotides: TGTGCCACCAGCAGAGATTGGGGGGGAGGTGAGACCCAGTACTTC.